This is a list of T cell receptor beta chains from one sample in a study of T cell clones after liver transplantation. Clones were read by immunoSEQ multiplex PCR, and TCRdb kept only the in-frame ones, dropping some. The repertoire consists of about 72,000 clones, with more than 90% occurring once and the leading ten covering roughly 3%. Source: CD4+ T cells from blood, taken before liver transplant. Receptors were obtained from a human donor who received a liver transplant. CDR3s include the opening cysteine and the closing phenylalanine or tryptophan. The order of the fields is D gene, V gene, J gene, CDR3 length, clone size, CDR3 DNA, CDR3 protein. A D gene is named only where the DNA matches it firmly. Clone sizes are given selectively: once, few, many, or a class where the clone is expanded.

D gene: TRBD1; V gene: TRBV27; J gene: TRBJ1-3; CDR3 length: 16; clone size: -; CDR3 DNA: TGTGCCAGCAGCCCGACAGGGGGCGCGTCGGGAAACACCATATATTTT; CDR3 protein: CASSPTGGASGNTIYF
D gene: -; V gene: TRBV5-6; J gene: TRBJ2-4; CDR3 length: 12; clone size: -; CDR3 DNA: TGTGCCAGCAGCTCCGAGGCGAACATTCAGTACTTC; CDR3 protein: CASSSEANIQYF
D gene: -; V gene: TRBV6-6; J gene: TRBJ2-3; CDR3 length: 12; clone size: once; CDR3 DNA: TGTGCCAGCAGTGACTCCACAGATACGCAGTATTTT; CDR3 protein: CASSDSTDTQYF
D gene: TRBD1; V gene: TRBV13; J gene: TRBJ2-7; CDR3 length: 16; clone size: -; CDR3 DNA: TGTGCCAGCAGCTTATTAGGGGACAGGGGCTCCTACGAGCAGTACTTC; CDR3 protein: CASSLLGDRGSYEQYF
D gene: TRBD2; V gene: TRBV5-1; J gene: TRBJ2-5; CDR3 length: 16; clone size: -; CDR3 DNA: TGCGCCAGCAGCTTGGTTCTAGCGGGCTACCAAGAGACCCAGTACTTC; CDR3 protein: CASSLVLAGYQETQYF
D gene: -; V gene: TRBV2; J gene: TRBJ1-1; CDR3 length: 15; clone size: few; CDR3 DNA: TGTGCCAGCAGTGAAATGGGAGGGACGTACACTGAAGCTTTCTTT; CDR3 protein: CASSEMGGTYTEAFF
D gene: -; V gene: TRBV9; J gene: TRBJ1-4; CDR3 length: 14; clone size: once; CDR3 DNA: TGTGCCAGCAGCGTCTCAGGAGTCCCTGTCAAACTGTTTTTT; CDR3 protein: CASSVSGVPVKLFF
D gene: TRBD2; V gene: TRBV28; J gene: TRBJ2-7; CDR3 length: 14; clone size: -; CDR3 DNA: TGTGCCAGCAGTTTACGAGGGACTAGCTACGAGCAGTACTTC; CDR3 protein: CASSLRGTSYEQYF
D gene: -; V gene: TRBV9; J gene: TRBJ2-1; CDR3 length: 17; clone size: -; CDR3 DNA: TGTGCCAGCAGCGTAGGACTAGGCGGAGACTCCTACAATGAGCAGTTCTTC; CDR3 protein: CASSVGLGGDSYNEQFF
D gene: TRBD1; V gene: TRBV5-1; J gene: TRBJ2-7; CDR3 length: 15; clone size: -; CDR3 DNA: TGCGCCAGCAGCTACGGGACAGGGGGCCTATACGAGCAGTACTTC; CDR3 protein: CASSYGTGGLYEQYF